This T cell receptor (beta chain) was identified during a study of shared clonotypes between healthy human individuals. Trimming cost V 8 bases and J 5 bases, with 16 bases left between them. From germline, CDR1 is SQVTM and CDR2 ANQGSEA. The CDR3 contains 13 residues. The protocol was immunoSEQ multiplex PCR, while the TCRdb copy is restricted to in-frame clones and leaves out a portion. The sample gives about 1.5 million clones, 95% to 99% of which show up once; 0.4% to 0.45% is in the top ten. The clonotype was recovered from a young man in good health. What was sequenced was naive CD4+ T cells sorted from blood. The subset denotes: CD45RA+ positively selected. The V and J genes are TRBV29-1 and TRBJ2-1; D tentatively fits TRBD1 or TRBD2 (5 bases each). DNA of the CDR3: TGCAGCTCAGGGAGCGCTGGGGACAATGAGCAGTTCTTC. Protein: CSSGSAGDNEQFF.